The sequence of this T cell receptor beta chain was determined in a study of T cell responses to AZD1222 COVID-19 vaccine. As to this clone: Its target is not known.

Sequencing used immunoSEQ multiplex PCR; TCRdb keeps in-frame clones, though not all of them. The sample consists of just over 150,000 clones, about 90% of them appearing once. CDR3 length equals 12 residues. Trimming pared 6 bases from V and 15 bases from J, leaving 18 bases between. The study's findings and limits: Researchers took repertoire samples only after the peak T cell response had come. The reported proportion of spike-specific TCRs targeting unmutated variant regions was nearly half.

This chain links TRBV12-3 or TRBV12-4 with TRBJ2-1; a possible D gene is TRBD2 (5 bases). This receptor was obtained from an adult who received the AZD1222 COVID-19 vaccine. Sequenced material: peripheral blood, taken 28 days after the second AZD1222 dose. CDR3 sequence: CASRSSGGLSFF. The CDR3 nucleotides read TGTGCCAGCAGATCCAGCGGAGGCCTTTCGTTCTTC.